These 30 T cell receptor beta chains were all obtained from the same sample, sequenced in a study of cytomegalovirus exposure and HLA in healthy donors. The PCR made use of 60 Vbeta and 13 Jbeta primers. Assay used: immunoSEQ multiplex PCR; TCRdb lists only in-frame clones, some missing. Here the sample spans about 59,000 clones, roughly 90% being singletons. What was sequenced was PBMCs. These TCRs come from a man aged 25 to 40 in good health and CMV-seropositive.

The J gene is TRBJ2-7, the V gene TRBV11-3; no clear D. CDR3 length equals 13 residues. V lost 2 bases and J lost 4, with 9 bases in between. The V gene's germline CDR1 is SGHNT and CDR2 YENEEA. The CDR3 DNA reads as TGTGCCAGCAGCTTAAACAGCCTTTACGAGCAGTACTTC. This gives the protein CASSLNSLYEQYF.

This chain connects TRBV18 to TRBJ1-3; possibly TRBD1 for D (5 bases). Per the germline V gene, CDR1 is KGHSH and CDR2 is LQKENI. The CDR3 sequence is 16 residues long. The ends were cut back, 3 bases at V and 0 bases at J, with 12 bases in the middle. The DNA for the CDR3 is TGTGCCAGCTCACCTGAAACAGGAATCTCTGGAAACACCATATATTTT. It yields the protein CASSPETGISGNTIYF.

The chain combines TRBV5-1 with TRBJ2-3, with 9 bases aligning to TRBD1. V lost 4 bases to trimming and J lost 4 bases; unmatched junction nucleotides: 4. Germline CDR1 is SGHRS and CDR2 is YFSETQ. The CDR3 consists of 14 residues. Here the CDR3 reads CASSLRTGADTQYF. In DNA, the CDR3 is TGCGCCAGCAGCCTACGGACAGGGGCAGATACGCAGTATTTT.

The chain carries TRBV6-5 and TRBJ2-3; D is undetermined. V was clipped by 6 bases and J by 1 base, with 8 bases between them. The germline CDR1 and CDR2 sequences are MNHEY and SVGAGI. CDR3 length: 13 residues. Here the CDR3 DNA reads TGTGCCAGCAGACCCGTAGGCACAGATACGCAGTATTTT. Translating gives CASRPVGTDTQYF.

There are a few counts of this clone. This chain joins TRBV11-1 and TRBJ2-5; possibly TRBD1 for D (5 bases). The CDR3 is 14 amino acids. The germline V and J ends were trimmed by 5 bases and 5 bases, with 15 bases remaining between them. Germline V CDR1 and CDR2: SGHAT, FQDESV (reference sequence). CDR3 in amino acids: CASSHATETETQYF. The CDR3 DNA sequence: TGTGCCAGCAGCCACGCGACAGAGACGGAGACCCAGTACTTC.

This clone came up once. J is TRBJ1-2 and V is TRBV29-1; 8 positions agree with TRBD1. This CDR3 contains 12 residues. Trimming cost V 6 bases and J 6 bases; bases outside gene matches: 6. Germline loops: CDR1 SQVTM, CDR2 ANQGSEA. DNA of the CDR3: TGCAGCGTCCCACAGGGGGTGAATGGCTACACCTTC. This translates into CSVPQGVNGYTF.

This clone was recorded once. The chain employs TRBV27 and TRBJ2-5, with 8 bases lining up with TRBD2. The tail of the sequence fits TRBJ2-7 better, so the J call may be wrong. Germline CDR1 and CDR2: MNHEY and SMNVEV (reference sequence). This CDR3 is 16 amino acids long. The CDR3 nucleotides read TGTGCCAGCAGTCCCCTAGCGGGTTTGAGTATGGGCGAGCAGTACTTC. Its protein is CASSPLAGLSMGEQYF.

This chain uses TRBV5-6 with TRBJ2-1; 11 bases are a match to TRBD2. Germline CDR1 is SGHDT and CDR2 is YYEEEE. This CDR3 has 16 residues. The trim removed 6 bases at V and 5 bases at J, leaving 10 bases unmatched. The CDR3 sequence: CASKEITSGSHNEQFF. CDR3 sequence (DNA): TGTGCCAGCAAGGAGATAACTAGCGGGAGCCACAATGAGCAGTTCTTC.

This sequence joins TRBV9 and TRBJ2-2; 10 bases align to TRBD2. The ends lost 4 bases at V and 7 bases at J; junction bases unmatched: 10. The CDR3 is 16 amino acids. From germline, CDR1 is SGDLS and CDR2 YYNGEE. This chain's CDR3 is CASSFSGRNGGGELFF. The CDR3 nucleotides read TGTGCCAGCAGCTTTAGCGGGAGGAACGGCGGCGGGGAGCTGTTTTTT.

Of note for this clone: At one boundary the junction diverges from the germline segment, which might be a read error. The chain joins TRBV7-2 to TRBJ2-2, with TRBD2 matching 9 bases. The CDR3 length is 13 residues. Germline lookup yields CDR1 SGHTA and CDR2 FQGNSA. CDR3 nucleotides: TGTGCCATACCTAGCGGGAACGCCGGGGAGCTGTTTTTT. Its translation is CAIPSGNAGELFF.

The CDR3 bases are TGTGCCAGCAGTGTCCGACAGGCCCATCAGCCCCAGCATTTT. This encodes CASSVRQAHQPQHF. This chain links TRBV2 with TRBJ1-5, with a tentative D call TRBD1 (6 bases). Germline CDR1 SNHLY, CDR2 FYNNEI. CDR3 length: 14 amino acids. V was trimmed by 4 bases and J by 5 bases, leaving 12 bases between them.

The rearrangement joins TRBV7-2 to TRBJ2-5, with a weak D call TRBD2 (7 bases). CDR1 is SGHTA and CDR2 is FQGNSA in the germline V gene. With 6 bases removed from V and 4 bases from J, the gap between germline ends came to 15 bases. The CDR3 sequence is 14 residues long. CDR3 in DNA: TGTGCCAGCAGGAGGGGGGGGGTAGTAGAGACCCAGTACTTC. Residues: CASRRGGVVETQYF.

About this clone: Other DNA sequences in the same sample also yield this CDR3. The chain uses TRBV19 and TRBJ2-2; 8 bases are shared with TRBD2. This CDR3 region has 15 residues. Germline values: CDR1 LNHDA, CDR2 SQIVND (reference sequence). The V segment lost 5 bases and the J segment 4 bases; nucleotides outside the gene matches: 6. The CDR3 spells CASSFPGGATGELFF. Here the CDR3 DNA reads TGTGCCAGTAGTTTTCCGGGAGGGGCCACCGGGGAGCTGTTTTTT.

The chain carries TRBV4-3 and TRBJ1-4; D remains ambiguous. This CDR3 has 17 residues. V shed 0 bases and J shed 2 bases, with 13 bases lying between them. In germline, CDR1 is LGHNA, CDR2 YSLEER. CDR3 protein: CASSQDWRETTNEKLFF. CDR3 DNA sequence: TGCGCCAGCAGCCAAGATTGGAGGGAGACCACTAATGAAAAACTGTTTTTT.

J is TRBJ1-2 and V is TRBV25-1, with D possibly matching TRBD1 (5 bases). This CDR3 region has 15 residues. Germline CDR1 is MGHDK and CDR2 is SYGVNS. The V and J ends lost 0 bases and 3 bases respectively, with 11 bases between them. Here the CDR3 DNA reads TGTGCCAGCAGTGAATATGTCCAGGGTGACTATGGCTACACCTTC. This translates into CASSEYVQGDYGYTF.

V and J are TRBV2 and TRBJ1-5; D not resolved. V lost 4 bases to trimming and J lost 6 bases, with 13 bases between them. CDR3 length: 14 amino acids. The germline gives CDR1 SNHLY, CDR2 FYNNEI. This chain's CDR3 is CASSVRGWAQPQHF. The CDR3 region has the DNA TGTGCCAGCAGTGTTAGAGGGTGGGCTCAGCCCCAGCATTTT.

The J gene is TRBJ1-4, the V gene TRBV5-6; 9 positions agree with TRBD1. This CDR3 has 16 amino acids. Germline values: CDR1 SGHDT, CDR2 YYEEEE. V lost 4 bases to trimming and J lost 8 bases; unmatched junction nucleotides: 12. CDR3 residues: CASSVTRDRDTEKLFF. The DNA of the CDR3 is TGTGCCAGCAGCGTGACCCGGGACAGGGACACAGAAAAACTGTTTTTT.

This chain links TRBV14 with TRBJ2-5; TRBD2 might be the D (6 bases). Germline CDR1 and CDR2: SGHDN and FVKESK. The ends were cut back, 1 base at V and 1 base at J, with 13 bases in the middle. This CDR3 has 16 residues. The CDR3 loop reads CASSQAPLGLQETQYF. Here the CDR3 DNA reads TGTGCCAGCAGCCAAGCCCCACTGGGACTCCAAGAGACCCAGTACTTC.

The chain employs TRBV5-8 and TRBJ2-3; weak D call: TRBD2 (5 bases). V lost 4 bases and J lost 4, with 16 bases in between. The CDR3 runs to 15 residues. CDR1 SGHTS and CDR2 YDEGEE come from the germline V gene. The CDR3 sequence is CASSPRTVQADTQYF. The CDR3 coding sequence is TGTGCCAGCAGCCCCCGGACTGTTCAGGCAGATACGCAGTATTTT.

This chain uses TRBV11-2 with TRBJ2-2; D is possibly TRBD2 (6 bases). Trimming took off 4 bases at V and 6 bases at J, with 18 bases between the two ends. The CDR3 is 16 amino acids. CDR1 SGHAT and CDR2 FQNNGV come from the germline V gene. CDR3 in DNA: TGTGCCAGCAGCTCCGGTTACGGCCGGAGGGCCGGGGAGCTGTTTTTT. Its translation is CASSSGYGRRAGELFF.

The CDR3 DNA sequence: TGCAGCGTTGGGGGCATGAACACTGAAGCTTTCTTT. Translated: CSVGGMNTEAFF. The chain combines TRBV29-1 with TRBJ1-1, with D tentatively TRBD1 (5 bases). The CDR3 contains 12 residues. The germline CDR1 and CDR2 sequences are SQVTM and ANQGSEA. Trimming cost V 4 bases and J 0 bases, with 6 bases left between them. Variable domain in full (rest from reference TRBV29-1 and TRBJ1-1): SAVISQKPSRDICQRGTSLTIQCQVDSQVTMMFWYRQQPGQSLTLIATANQGSEATYESGFVIDKFPISRPNLTFSTLTVSNMSPEDSSIYLCSVGGMNTEAFFGQGTRLTVV.

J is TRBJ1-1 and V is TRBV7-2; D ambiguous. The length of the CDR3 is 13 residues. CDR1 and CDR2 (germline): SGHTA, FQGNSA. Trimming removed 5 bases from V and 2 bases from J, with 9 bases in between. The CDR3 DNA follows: TGTGCCAGCAGCCCGTGGACTAACACTGAAGCTTTCTTT. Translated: CASSPWTNTEAFF. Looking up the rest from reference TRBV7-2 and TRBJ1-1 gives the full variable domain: GAGVSQSPSNKVTEKGKDVELRCDPISGHTALYWYRQSLGQGLEFLIYFQGNSAPDKSGLPSDRFSAERTGGSVSTLTIQRTQQEDSAVYLCASSPWTNTEAFFGQGTRLTVV.

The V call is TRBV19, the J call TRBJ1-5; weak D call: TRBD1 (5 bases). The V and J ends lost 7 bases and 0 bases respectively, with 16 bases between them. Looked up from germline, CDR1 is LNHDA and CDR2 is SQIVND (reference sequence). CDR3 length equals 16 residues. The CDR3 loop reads CASTLGRGYSNQPQHF. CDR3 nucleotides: TGTGCCAGTACTCTGGGGCGCGGATATAGCAATCAGCCCCAGCATTTT.

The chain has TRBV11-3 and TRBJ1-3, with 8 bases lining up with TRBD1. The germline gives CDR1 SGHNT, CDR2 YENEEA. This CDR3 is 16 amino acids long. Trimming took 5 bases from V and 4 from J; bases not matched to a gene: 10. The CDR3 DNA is TGTGCCAGCAGCCCAAACCAGGGGGCGAAAGGAAACACCATATATTTT. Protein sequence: CASSPNQGAKGNTIYF.

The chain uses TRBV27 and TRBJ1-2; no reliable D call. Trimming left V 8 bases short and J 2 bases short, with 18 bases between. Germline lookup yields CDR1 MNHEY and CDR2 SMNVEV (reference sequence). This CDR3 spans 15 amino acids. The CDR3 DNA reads TGTGCCAGCTCTGCTAGCAGAAACGGGAACTATGGCTACACCTTC. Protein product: CASSASRNGNYGYTF.

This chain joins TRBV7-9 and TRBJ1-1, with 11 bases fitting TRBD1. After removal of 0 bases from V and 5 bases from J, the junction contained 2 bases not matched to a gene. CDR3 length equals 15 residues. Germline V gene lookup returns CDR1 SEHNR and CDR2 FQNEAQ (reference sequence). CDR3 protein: CASSLAGDRGTEAFF. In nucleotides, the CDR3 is TGTGCCAGCAGCTTAGCCGGGGACAGGGGGACTGAAGCTTTCTTT.

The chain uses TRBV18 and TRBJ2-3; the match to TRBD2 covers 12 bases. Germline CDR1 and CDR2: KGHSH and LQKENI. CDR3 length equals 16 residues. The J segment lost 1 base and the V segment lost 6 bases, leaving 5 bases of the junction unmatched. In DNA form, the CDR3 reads TGTGCCAGCTCCCAGACTAGCGGGAGAGGCACAGATACGCAGTATTTT. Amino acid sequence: CASSQTSGRGTDTQYF.

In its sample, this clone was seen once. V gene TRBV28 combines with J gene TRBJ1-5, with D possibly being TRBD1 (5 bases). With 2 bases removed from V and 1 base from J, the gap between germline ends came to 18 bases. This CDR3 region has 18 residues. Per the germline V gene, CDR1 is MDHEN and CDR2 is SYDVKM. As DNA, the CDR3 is TGTGCCAGCAGTTTAGGGGCGCGCAGTCCTAGGAGCAATCAGCCCCAGCATTTT. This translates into CASSLGARSPRSNQPQHF.

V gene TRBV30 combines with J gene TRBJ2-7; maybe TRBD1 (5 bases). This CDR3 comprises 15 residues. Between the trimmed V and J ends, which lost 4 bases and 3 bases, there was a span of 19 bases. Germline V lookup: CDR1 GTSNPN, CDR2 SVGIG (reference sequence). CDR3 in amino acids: CAWTSSTVRFYEQYF. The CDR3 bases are TGTGCCTGGACCTCATCGACAGTGCGATTCTACGAGCAGTACTTC.

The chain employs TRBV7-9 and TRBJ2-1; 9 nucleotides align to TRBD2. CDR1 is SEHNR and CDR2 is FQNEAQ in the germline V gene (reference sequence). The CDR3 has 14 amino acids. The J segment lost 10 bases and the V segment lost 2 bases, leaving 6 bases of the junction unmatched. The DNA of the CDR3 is TGTGCCAGCAGCTTACGCACTAGCGGGTACGAGCAGTTCTTC. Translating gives CASSLRTSGYEQFF.